The clone carrying this T cell receptor (beta chain) was seen many times. What it binds is not known. The data derive from a study of CD8 T cells in ankylosing spondylitis. Study results and caveats: Matched ankylosing spondylitis synovial fluid reportedly contained a significantly enriched population of disease-linked clones. Disease-associated clones were CD8+ and fairly uncommon in peripheral blood. In ankylosing spondylitis blood, a motif of roughly 8 highly homologous TCR beta variants appeared characteristic.

Preparation of TCR beta libraries was done by quantitative 5'-RACE with molecular barcodes. TCRdb ran MiXCR on the 5' RACE reads and lists one entry per CDR3 protein. This table has a few hundred thousand distinct CDR3 sequences, approximately 22% appearing once. Germline CDR1 reads MRHNA; CDR2 reads SNTAGT. Between the trimmed V and J ends, which lost 3 bases and 3 bases, there was a span of 8 bases. The CDR3 totals 14 residues. This chain joins TRBV6-4 and TRBJ2-2; maybe TRBD2 (5 bases). Source material: blood, either unsorted or a sorted T cell fraction (not recorded which). This clonotype originated in a male donor with ankylosing spondylitis or in good health (not recorded which). The CDR3 region is CASSEAADTGELFF. CDR3 DNA: TGTGCCAGCAGTGAAGCGGCAGACACCGGGGAGCTGTTTTTT.